This T cell receptor (beta chain) is from a study of T cells in Graves' hyperthyroidism and ophthalmopathy. Regarding the study as a whole: Most thyroid-expanded clonotypes above 0.001 were also found in blood.

Researchers took RNA transcripts and amplified the TCR beta CDR3 regions from them. With the HTBI primer set, the TCR CDR3 went through a first round of RT-PCR. Each CDR3 protein is one row after TCRdb ran MiXCR on the multiplex PCR reads. This table holds 250,000 to 300,000 distinct CDR3 sequences, around 15% found once. Per germline, CDR1 SGHKS and CDR2 YYEKEE (reference sequence). This CDR3 spans 13 amino acids. Trimming left V 4 bases short and J 7 bases short, with 11 bases between. Diagnoses were made from clinical symptoms, serum measures (thyroxine and TRAb), thyroid ultrasound and orbital computed tomography. In its sample, this clonotype was seen a few times. Its cognate antigen is unknown.

The sequence was obtained from a woman aged 35 to 49 with Graves' hyperthyroidism. The sequenced material came from blood. The chain joins TRBV5-5 to TRBJ1-4; D may be TRBD1 (5 bases). DNA for the CDR3: TGTGCCAGCAGCCTGGGACGAATTGAAAAACTGTTTTTT. The encoded protein is CASSLGRIEKLFF.